This T cell receptor (beta chain) was obtained from a study of cytomegalovirus exposure and HLA in healthy donors. Trimming removed 1 base from V and 4 bases from J; junction bases left unmatched: 7. The germline V gene encodes CDR1 MNHNS and CDR2 SASEGT. The CDR3 is 15 residues long. In its sample, this clone was seen many times. Its antigen is currently unknown. Overall study results and limits: Excluded were some V segments that proved indistinguishable, including TRBV6-2 and TRBV6-3. Earlier analysis yielded a pattern in which most TCR beta V segments were productive about 87% or about 30% of the time. A later analysis revealed that TCR association rates differed between HLA loci, peaking at DRB1 and bottoming out at HLA-C.

The donors comprised healthy bone marrow donors. The PCR had 60 Vbeta and 13 Jbeta primers. Measured with immunoSEQ multiplex PCR; TCRdb has only the in-frame clones, and not every one. The top ten hold about 1.6% of the sample, which has about 170,000 clones, about 80% seen once. Sequences were obtained from PBMCs. The rearrangement uses TRBV6-1 and TRBJ2-7, with 7 bases fitting TRBD1. The source is a girl aged 5 to 17 in good health and CMV-seropositive. CDR3 sequence: CASSEEEDRAYEQYF. The CDR3 DNA reads as TGTGCCAGCAGTGAAGAAGAAGACAGGGCTTACGAGCAGTACTTC.